This TCR beta chain was observed in a study of human T cells and chemical hapten exposure. Across the study: Sensitization applied 2% DPC to approximately 2 cm by approximately 2 cm of upper inner arm skin.

General study points: There were significantly more large CDR3 similarity clusters among expanded TCRs than among controls.

Time point given: patch test 2, 6 weeks after DPC sensitization. Treatment noted: therapeutic diphenylcyclopropenone sensitization with weekly scalp DPC. Total RNA was isolated from whole blood that had not been fractionated. In the original analysis: The median was about 100,000 TCRs per sample, ranging 23,224 to 690,600. Each CDR3 protein is one row after TCRdb ran MiXCR on the RACE reads. V and J calls and clone size were set by TCRdb, not the authors. The table includes 84,000 or so distinct CDR3 sequences, roughly a tenth detected once. The V end lost 3 bases, the J end lost 3 bases, and 18 bases lay between the germline ends. CDR1 is MNHNY, CDR2 SVGAGI, per germline (reference sequence). This CDR3 spans 16 amino acids. This clonotype occurred many times. Its matching antigen is unknown.

This receptor was taken from a woman in her twenties or thirties with alopecia areata. Some clones in this sample may be carry-over from other donors' samples. Specimen: whole blood, collected in connection with sensitization to the hapten diphenylcyclopropenone (DPC). The chain employs TRBV6-6 and TRBJ2-7; D uncertain. CDR3 residues: CASSYSRFVHDYEQYF. In nucleotides, the CDR3 is TGTGCCAGCAGTTATTCCAGGTTTGTTCACGACTACGAGCAGTACTTC.